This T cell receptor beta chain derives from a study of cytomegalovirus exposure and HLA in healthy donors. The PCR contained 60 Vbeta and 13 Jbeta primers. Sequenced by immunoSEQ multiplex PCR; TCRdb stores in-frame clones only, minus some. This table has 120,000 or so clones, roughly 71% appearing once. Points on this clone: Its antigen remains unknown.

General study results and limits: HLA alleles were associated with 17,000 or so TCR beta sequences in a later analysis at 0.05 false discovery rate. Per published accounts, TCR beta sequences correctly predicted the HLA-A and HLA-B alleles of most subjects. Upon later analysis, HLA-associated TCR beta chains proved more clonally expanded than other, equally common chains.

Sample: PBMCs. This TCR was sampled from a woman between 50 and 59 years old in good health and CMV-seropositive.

The CDR3 reads CASSSLQGDYGYTF. The CDR3 DNA sequence: TGTGCCAGCAGCTCCCTTCAGGGTGACTATGGCTACACCTTC. V gene TRBV7-9 combines with J gene TRBJ1-2, with TRBD1 as a possible D gene (5 bases). The CDR3 has 14 residues. V lost 4 bases, J lost 3 bases, and 12 bases lay in between. The germline V gene encodes CDR1 SEHNR and CDR2 FQNEAQ (reference sequence).